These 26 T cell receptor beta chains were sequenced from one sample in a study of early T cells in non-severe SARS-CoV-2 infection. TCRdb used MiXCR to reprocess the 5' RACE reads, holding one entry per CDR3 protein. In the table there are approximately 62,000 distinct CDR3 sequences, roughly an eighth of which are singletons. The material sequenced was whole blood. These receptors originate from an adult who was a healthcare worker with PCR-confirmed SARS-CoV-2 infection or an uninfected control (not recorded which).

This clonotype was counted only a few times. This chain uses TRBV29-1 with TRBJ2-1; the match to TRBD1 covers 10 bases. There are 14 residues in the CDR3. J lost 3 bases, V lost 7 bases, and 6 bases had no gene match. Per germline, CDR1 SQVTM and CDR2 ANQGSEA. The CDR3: CSGRDRGHYNEQFF. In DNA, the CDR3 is TGCAGCGGGAGGGACAGGGGACACTACAATGAGCAGTTCTTC.

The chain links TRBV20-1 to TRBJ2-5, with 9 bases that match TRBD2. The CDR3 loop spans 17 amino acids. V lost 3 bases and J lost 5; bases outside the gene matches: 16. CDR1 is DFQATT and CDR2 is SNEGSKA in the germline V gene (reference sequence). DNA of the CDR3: TGCAGTGCTAGTCCCGTTAGCGGGGGATTTACCAGGGAGACCCAGTACTTC. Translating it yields CSASPVSGGFTRETQYF.

The CDR3 DNA reads TGTGCCAGTGGACAGGGGAATCAGCCCCAGCATTTT. Its translation is CASGQGNQPQHF. The rearrangement links TRBV28 to TRBJ1-5; TRBD1 matches at 9 bases. Trimming took 9 bases from V and 4 from J; bases not matched to a gene: 1. This CDR3 spans 12 amino acids. Germline lookup yields CDR1 MDHEN and CDR2 SYDVKM.

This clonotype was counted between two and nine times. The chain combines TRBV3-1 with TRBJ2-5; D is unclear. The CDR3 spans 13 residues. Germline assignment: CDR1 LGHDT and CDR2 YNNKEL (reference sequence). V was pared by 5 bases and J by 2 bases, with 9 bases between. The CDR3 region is CASSFYRQETQYF. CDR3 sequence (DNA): TGTGCCAGCAGCTTTTATCGGCAAGAGACCCAGTACTTC.

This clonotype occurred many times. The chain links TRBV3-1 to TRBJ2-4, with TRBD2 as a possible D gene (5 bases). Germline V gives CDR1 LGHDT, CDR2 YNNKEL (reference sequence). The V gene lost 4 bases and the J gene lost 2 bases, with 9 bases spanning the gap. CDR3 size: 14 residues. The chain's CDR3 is CASSPGLSKNIQYF. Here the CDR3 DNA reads TGTGCCAGCAGCCCGGGGTTATCCAAAAACATTCAGTACTTC.

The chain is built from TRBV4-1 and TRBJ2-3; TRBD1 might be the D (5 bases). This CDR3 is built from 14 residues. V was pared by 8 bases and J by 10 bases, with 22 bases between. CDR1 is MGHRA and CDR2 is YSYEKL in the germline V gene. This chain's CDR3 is CASQGPGAGSAQYF. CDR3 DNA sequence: TGCGCCAGCCAAGGGCCGGGCGCAGGGTCTGCGCAGTATTTT.

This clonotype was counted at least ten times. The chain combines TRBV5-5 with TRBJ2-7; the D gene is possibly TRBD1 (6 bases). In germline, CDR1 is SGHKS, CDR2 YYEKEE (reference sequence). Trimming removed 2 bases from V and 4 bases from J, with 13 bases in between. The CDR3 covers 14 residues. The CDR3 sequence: CASSFIGGGYEQYF. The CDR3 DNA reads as TGTGCCAGCAGCTTTATTGGGGGCGGGTACGAGCAGTACTTC.

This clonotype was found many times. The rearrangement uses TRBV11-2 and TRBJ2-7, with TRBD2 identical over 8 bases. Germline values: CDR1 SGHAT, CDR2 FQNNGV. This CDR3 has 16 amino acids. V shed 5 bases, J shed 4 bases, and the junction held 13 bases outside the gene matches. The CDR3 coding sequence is TGTGCCAGCAGCCACTCCCCCAGCGGGGGACTGTACGAGCAGTACTTC. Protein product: CASSHSPSGGLYEQYF. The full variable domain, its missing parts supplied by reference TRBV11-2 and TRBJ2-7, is EAGVAQSPRYKIIEKRQSVAFWCNPISGHATLYWYQQILGQGPKLLIQFQNNGVVDDSQLPKDRFSAERLKGVDSTLKIQPAKLEDSAVYLCASSHSPSGGLYEQYFGPGTRLTVT.

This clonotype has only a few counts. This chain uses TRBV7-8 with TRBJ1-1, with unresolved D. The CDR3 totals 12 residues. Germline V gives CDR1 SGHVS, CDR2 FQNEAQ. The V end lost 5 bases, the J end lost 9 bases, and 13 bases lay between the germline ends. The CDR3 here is CASSPGGQKAFF. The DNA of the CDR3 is TGTGCCAGCAGCCCCGGCGGGCAGAAAGCTTTCTTT.

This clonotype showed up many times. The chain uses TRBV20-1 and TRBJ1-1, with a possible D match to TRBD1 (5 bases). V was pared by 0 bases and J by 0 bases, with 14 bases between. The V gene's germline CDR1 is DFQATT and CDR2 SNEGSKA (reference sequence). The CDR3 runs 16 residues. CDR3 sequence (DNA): TGCAGTGCTAGAGAACACGGGACGGGCATGAACACTGAAGCTTTCTTT. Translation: CSAREHGTGMNTEAFF.

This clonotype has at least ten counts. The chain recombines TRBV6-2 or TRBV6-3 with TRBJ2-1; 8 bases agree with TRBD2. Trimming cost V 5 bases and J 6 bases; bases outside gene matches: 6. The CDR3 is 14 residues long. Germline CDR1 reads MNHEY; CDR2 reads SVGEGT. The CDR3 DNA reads TGTGCCAGCAGTAAAACCGGGACTAGCAATGAGCAGTTCTTC. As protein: CASSKTGTSNEQFF.

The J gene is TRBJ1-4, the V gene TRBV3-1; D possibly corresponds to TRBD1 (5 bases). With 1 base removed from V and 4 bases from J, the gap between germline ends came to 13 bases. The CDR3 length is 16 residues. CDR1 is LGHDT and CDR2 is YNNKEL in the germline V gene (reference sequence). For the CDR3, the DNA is TGTGCCAGCAGCCAAGGGATTGACAGCGTTAATGAAAAACTGTTTTTT. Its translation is CASSQGIDSVNEKLFF.

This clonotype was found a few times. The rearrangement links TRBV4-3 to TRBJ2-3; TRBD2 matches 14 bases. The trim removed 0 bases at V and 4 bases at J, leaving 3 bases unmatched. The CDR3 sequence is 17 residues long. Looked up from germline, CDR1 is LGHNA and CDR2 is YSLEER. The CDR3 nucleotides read TGCGCCAGCAGCCAAGATTGGGGACTAGCGGGGGCAGATACGCAGTATTTT. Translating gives CASSQDWGLAGADTQYF.

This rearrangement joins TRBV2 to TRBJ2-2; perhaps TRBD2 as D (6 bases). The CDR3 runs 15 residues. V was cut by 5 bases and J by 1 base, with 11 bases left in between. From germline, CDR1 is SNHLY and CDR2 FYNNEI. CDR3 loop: CASSKGLMNTGELFF. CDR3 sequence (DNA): TGTGCCAGCAGTAAGGGACTGATGAACACCGGGGAGCTGTTTTTT.

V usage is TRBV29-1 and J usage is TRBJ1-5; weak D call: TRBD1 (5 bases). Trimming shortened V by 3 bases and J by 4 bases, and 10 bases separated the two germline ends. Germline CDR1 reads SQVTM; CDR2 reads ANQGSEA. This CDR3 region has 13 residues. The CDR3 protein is CSVEEGINQPQHF. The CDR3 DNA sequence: TGCAGCGTTGAGGAGGGGATAAATCAGCCCCAGCATTTT. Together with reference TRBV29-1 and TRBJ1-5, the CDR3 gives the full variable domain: SAVISQKPSRDICQRGTSLTIQCQVDSQVTMMFWYRQQPGQSLTLIATANQGSEATYESGFVIDKFPISRPNLTFSTLTVSNMSPEDSSIYLCSVEEGINQPQHFGDGTRLSIL.

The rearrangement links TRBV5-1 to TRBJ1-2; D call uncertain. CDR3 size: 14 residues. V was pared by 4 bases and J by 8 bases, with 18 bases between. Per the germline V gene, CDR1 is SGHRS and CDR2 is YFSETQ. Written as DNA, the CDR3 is TGCGCCAGCAGCAGAGATGGATGGGGAGCGGGCTACACCTTC. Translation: CASSRDGWGAGYTF.

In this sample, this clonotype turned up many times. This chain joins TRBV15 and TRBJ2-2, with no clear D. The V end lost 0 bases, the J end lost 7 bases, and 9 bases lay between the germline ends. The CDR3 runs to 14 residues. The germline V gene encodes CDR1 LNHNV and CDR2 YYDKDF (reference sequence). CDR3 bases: TGTGCCACCAGCAGAGAACGGAATGTCGGGGAGCTGTTTTTT. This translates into CATSRERNVGELFF. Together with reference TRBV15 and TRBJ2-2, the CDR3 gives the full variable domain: DAMVIQNPRYQVTQFGKPVTLSCSQTLNHNVMYWYQQKSSQAPKLLFHYYDKDFNNEADTPDNFQSRRPNTSFCFLDIRSPGLGDTAMYLCATSRERNVGELFFGEGSRLTVL.

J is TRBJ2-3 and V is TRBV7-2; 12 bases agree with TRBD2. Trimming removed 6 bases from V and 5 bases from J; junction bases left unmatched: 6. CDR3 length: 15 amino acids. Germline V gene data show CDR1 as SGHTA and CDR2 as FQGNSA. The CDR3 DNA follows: TGTGCCAGCAGACCTCTAGCGGGGGGGCAAGATACGCAGTATTTT. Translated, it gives CASRPLAGGQDTQYF.

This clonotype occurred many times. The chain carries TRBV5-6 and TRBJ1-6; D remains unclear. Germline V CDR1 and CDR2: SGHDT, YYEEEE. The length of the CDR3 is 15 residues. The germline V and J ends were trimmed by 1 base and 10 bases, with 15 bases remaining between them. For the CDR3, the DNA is TGTGCCAGCAGCTTGCGCCTTACGGGAGGCTCACCCCTCCACTTT. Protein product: CASSLRLTGGSPLHF.

The CDR3 DNA reads as TGCGCCAGCAGCTTGGAGAGGGGGAACGCCGATGGCTACACCTTC. It codes for CASSLERGNADGYTF. The chain uses TRBV5-1 and TRBJ1-2; the D gene is possibly TRBD1 (6 bases). The germline CDR1 and CDR2 sequences are SGHRS and YFSETQ. This CDR3 is built from 15 residues. The V and J ends lost 0 bases and 6 bases respectively, with 15 bases between them.

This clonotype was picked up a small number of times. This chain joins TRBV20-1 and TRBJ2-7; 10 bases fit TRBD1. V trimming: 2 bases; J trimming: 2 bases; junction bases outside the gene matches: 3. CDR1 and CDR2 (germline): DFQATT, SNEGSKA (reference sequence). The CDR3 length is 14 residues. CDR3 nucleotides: TGCAGTGCTAGACCGGGACAGGGGCCCTACGAGCAGTACTTC. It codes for CSARPGQGPYEQYF.

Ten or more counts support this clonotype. The CDR3 sequence: CSARDVAGANTEAFF. CDR3 DNA: TGCAGTGCTAGAGATGTGGCAGGGGCGAACACTGAAGCTTTCTTT. V gene TRBV20-1 combines with J gene TRBJ1-1; perhaps TRBD1 as D (6 bases). V was pared by 0 bases and J by 1 base, with 12 bases between. There are 15 residues in the CDR3. Per germline, CDR1 DFQATT and CDR2 SNEGSKA (reference sequence).

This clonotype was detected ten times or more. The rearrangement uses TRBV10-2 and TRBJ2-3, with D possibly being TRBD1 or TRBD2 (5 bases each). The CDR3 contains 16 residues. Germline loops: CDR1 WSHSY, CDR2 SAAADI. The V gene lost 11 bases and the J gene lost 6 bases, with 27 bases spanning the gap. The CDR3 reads CAATRNPGPLHDTQYF. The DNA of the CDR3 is TGCGCCGCAACCCGAAACCCGGGACCACTGCACGATACGCAGTATTTT.

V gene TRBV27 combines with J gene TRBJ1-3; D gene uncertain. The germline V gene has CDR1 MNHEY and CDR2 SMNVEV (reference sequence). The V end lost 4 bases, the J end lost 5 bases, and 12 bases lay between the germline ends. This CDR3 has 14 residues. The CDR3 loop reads CASSSVGGRNTIYF. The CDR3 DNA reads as TGTGCCAGCAGTTCAGTTGGAGGGAGAAACACCATATATTTT.

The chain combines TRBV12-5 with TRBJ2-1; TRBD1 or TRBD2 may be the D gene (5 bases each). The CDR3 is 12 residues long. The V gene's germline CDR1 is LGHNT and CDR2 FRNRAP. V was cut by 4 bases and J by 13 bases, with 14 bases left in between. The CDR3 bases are TGTGCTAGTGGTTCCGAGTGGGGACCCCAGTTCTTC. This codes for CASGSEWGPQFF.

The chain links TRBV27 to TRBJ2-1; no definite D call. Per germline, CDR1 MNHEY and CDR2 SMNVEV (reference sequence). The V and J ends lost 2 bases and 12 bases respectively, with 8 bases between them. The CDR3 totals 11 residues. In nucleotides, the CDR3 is TGTGCCAGCAGTTTACTTGGGTCGCAGTTCTTC. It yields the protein CASSLLGSQFF.